This T cell receptor (beta chain) originates from a study of beta chain features in type 1 diabetes. Study-wide results and caveats: Among all four CD4+ subsets, Type 1 diabetes patients had TCRB CDR3s that were moderately but significantly shorter.

The germline V gene has CDR1 MNHEY and CDR2 SMNVEV (reference sequence). The length of the CDR3 is 16 residues. V lost 6 bases and J lost 0, with 14 bases in between. This clone was counted a few times. Its antigen is as yet unknown. TCRB transcripts that were expressed got sequenced, as all of the isolated RNA had been reverse transcribed. Assay: immunoSEQ multiplex PCR; the TCRdb copy retains only in-frame clones and omits some. The sample lists under 200,000 clones, around 8.4% seen once, with over 0.5% in the top ten. The rearrangement links TRBV27 to TRBJ2-2; D might be TRBD2 (5 bases). The sequenced sample consisted of central memory CD4+ T cells from blood. The sequence was collected from a woman in her late teens or twenties with type 1 diabetes. The CDR3 nucleotides are TGTGCCAGCAGCCCGCCGGGGAGCGCGAACACCGGGGAGCTGTTTTTT. Translating gives CASSPPGSANTGELFF.